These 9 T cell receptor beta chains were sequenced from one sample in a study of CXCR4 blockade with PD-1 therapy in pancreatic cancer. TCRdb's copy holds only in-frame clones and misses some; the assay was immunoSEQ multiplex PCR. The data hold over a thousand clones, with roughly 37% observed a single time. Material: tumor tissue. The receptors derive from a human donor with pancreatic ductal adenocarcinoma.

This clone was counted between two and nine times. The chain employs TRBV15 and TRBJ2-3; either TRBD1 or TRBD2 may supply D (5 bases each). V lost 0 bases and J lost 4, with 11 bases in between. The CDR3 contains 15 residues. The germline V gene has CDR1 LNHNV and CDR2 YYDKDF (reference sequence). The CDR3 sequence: CATSRDRGSADTQYF. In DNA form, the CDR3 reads TGTGCCACCAGCAGAGATCGGGGCTCCGCAGATACGCAGTATTTT. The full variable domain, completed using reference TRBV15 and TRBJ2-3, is DAMVIQNPRYQVTQFGKPVTLSCSQTLNHNVMYWYQQKSSQAPKLLFHYYDKDFNNEADTPDNFQSRRPNTSFCFLDIRSPGLGDTAMYLCATSRDRGSADTQYFGPGTRLTVL.

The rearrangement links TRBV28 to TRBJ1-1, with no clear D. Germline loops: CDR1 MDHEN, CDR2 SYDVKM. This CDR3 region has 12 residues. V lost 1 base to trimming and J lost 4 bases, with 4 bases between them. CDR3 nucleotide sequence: TGTGCCAGCAGTTTATCCCGCACTGAAGCTTTCTTT. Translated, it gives CASSLSRTEAFF.

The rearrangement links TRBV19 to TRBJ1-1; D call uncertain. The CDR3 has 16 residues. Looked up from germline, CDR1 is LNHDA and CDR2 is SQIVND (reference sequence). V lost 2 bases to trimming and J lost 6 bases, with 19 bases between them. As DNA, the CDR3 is TGTGCCAGTAGTATATACGGCAGGTCGTCCGTCCCTGAAGCTTTCTTT. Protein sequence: CASSIYGRSSVPEAFF.

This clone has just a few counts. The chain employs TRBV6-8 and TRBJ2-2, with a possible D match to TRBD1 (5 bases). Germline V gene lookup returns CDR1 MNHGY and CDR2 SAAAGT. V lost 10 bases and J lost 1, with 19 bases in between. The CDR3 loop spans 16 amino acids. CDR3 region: CAISPDRSLNTGELFF. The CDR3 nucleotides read TGTGCCATCAGCCCTGACAGATCCTTGAACACCGGGGAGCTGTTTTTT.

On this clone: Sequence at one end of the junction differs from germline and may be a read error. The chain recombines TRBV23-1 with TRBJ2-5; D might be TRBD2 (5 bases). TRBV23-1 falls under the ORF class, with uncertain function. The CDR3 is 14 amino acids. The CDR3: CTSSQERFLETQYF. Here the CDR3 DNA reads TGCACCAGCAGCCAAGAGCGGTTTTTGGAGACCCAGTACTTC.

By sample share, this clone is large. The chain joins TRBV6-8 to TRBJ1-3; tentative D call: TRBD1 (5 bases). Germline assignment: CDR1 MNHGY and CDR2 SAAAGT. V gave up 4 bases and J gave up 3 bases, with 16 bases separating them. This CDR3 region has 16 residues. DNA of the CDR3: TGTGCCAGCAGTTCCACCTGGGGAGGGGTTGGAAACACCATATATTTT. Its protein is CASSSTWGGVGNTIYF.

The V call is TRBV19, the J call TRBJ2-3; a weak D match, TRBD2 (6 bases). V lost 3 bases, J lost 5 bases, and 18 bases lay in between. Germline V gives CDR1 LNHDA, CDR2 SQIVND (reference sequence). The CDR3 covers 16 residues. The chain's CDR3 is CASSIEGGATRDTQYF. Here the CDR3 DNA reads TGTGCCAGTAGTATCGAGGGCGGGGCGACCCGAGATACGCAGTATTTT.

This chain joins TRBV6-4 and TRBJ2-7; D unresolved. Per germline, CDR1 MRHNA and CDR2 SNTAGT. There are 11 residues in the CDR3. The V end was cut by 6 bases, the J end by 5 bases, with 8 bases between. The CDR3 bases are TGTGCCAGCAGCACCAGCGACGAGCAGTACTTC. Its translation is CASSTSDEQYF.

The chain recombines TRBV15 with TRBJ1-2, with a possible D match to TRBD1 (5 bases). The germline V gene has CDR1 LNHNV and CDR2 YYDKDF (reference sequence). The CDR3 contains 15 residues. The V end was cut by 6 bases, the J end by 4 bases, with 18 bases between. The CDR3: CATRPGTVTFYGYTF. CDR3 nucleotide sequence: TGTGCCACCAGACCCGGGACGGTGACATTCTATGGCTACACCTTC.